One sample yielded the 21 T cell receptor beta chains listed below, sequenced in a study of blood T cell repertoires in COVID-19. The repertoire was sequenced with immunoSEQ multiplex PCR; TCRdb's copy has only in-frame clones and lacks some. The profile shows 120,000 or so clones, more than 70% of them singletons. The specimen was peripheral blood. These receptors all come from a man in his 70s with acute or convalescent COVID-19.

This sequence joins TRBV5-5 and TRBJ1-1, with D unclear. V dropped 0 bases and J dropped 0 bases, with 9 bases sitting between them. The CDR3 contains 15 residues. CDR1 SGHKS and CDR2 YYEKEE come from the germline V gene (reference sequence). The CDR3 loop is CASSLELAMNTEAFF. The CDR3 DNA is TGTGCCAGCAGCTTGGAGCTAGCGATGAACACTGAAGCTTTCTTT.

Only one count was recorded for this clone. The chain is built from TRBV6-6 and TRBJ1-4; tentative D call: TRBD1 (5 bases). Trimming took 1 base from V and 7 from J, leaving 10 bases between them. Germline CDR1 and CDR2: MNHNY and SVGAGI (reference sequence). The CDR3 consists of 14 residues. CDR3 DNA sequence: TGTGCCAGCAGTTACTTGGGGGGGGTTGAAAAACTGTTTTTT. Translation: CASSYLGGVEKLFF.

The rearrangement joins TRBV21-1 to TRBJ1-2; the table's D call, TRBD1, has no DNA check behind it. TRBV21-1 is a pseudogene locus. The CDR3 has 13 residues. As DNA, the CDR3 is TGTGCCAGCAGCTCGGGACAGTTCTATGGCTACACCTTC. It encodes CASSSGQFYGYTF.

The CDR3 DNA reads as TGCGCCAGCAGCCAAGATACCCTCGGACAGACAACTAATGAAAAACTGTTTTTT. It yields the protein CASSQDTLGQTTNEKLFF. V and J are TRBV4-1 and TRBJ1-4; TRBD1 is a possible D gene (6 bases). The germline V and J ends were trimmed by 0 bases and 0 bases, with 14 bases remaining between them. The germline V gene has CDR1 MGHRA and CDR2 YSYEKL. This CDR3 is 18 amino acids long.

The chain couples TRBV10-2 to TRBJ2-3; D is unclear. Germline values: CDR1 WSHSY, CDR2 SAAADI. The CDR3 is 11 amino acids. Trimming shortened V by 3 bases and J by 6 bases, and 4 bases separated the two germline ends. CDR3 in DNA: TGCGCCAGCAGTGAAGCCGATACGCAGTATTTT. Encoded protein: CASSEADTQYF.

As concerns this clone: A read error is the likely source, as a far larger clone sits one nucleotide away. The genes are TRBV19 and TRBJ2-7; perhaps TRBD2 as D (7 bases). The CDR3 has 16 amino acids. Trimming took 4 bases from V and 8 from J, leaving 24 bases between them. Per the germline V gene, CDR1 is LNHDA and CDR2 is SQIVND (reference sequence). In nucleotides, the CDR3 is TGTGCCAGTAGTACAATTGGGGGGGCCCGGGGGACGAAGCAGTACTTC. This gives the protein CASSTIGGARGTKQYF.

The chain is built from TRBV7-6 and TRBJ1-1, with D perhaps matching TRBD1 (5 bases). Trimming took 4 bases from V and 0 from J, leaving 12 bases between them. The germline V gene has CDR1 SGHVS and CDR2 FNYEAQ. The CDR3 extends over 15 amino acids. Written as DNA, the CDR3 is TGTGCCAGCAGCTCAGACGGGGGACTGAACACTGAAGCTTTCTTT. This codes for CASSSDGGLNTEAFF.

The chain employs TRBV7-2 and TRBJ1-2; D not resolved. Trimming stripped 0 bases from V and 4 bases from J, with 9 bases between. Looked up from germline, CDR1 is SGHTA and CDR2 is FQGNSA. The CDR3 extends over 14 amino acids. CDR3 DNA: TGTGCCAGCAGCTTAGCGCCGGGTCGCTATGGCTACACCTTC. As protein: CASSLAPGRYGYTF.

CDR3: CASSISRLAGGPTDTQYF. Here the CDR3 DNA reads TGTGCCAGTAGTATCAGCAGACTGGCGGGGGGGCCCACAGATACGCAGTATTTT. The V call is TRBV19, the J call TRBJ2-3; the match to TRBD2 covers 9 bases. The CDR3 runs 18 residues. The V gene's germline CDR1 is LNHDA and CDR2 SQIVND (reference sequence). V lost 3 bases and J lost 2; bases outside the gene matches: 12.

The V gene is TRBV4-1, the J gene TRBJ1-1; the D gene is possibly TRBD1 (5 bases). The V end was cut by 4 bases, the J end by 1 base, with 13 bases between. Germline-derived CDR1 and CDR2 are MGHRA and YSYEKL. This CDR3 comprises 15 residues. CDR3 region: CASSRSPTGNTEAFF. DNA for the CDR3: TGCGCCAGCAGCCGATCCCCAACAGGGAACACTGAAGCTTTCTTT.

The chain has TRBV14 and TRBJ1-5; 9 bases match TRBD1. CDR1 is SGHDN and CDR2 is FVKESK in the germline V gene. The CDR3 sequence is 15 residues long. The V and J ends lost 1 base and 4 bases, in that order; junction bases with no gene match: 2. In nucleotides, the CDR3 is TGTGCCAGCAGCCAAGGAGGACAGGGGAATCAGCCCCAGCATTTT. Encoded protein: CASSQGGQGNQPQHF.

This chain uses TRBV4-1 with TRBJ1-4, with a possible D match to TRBD1 (6 bases). Trimming removed 0 bases from V and 8 bases from J, with 13 bases in between. The CDR3 loop spans 15 amino acids. The germline V gene encodes CDR1 MGHRA and CDR2 YSYEKL. CDR3 in amino acids: CASSQDHRVGEKLFF. In DNA form, the CDR3 reads TGCGCCAGCAGCCAAGATCACAGGGTTGGCGAAAAACTGTTTTTT.

This clone was seen only a few times. V is TRBV7-9 and J is TRBJ1-5; D is possibly TRBD1 (6 bases). Germline CDR1 and CDR2: SEHNR and FQNEAQ (reference sequence). This CDR3 is 14 amino acids long. V was pared by 1 base and J by 4 bases, with 8 bases between. The CDR3 region is CASSLDTGNQPQHF. In DNA, the CDR3 is TGTGCCAGCAGCTTAGACACAGGGAATCAGCCCCAGCATTTT. The whole variable domain, filled in from reference TRBV7-9 and TRBJ1-5, reads DTGVSQNPRHKITKRGQNVTFRCDPISEHNRLYWYRQTLGQGPEFLTYFQNEAQLEKSRLLSDRFSAERPKGSFSTLEIQRTEQGDSAMYLCASSLDTGNQPQHFGDGTRLSIL.

The table lists this clone with a few counts. The same CDR3 is also encoded by other DNA sequences in this sample. The chain employs TRBV6-5 and TRBJ2-7; D unclear. V was clipped by 2 bases and J by 5 bases, with 4 bases between them. Germline values: CDR1 MNHEY, CDR2 SVGAGI. This CDR3 comprises 11 residues. CDR3 residues: CASSYINEQYF. CDR3 bases: TGTGCCAGCAGTTACATTAACGAGCAGTACTTC.

This chain links TRBV5-1 with TRBJ1-4; 7 bases fit TRBD1. Germline V gene data show CDR1 as SGHRS and CDR2 as YFSETQ. J gave up 0 bases and V 4 bases, and 3 bases lay outside the gene matches. This CDR3 is built from 15 residues. CDR3 in amino acids: CASSEQGATNEKLFF. The CDR3 bases are TGCGCCAGCAGCGAGCAGGGGGCAACTAATGAAAAACTGTTTTTT.

J is TRBJ2-3 and V is TRBV7-2; TRBD2 matches 9 bases. The CDR3 spans 18 residues. With V trimmed by 2 bases and J by 0 bases, 9 bases remained unmatched. The germline V gene encodes CDR1 SGHTA and CDR2 FQGNSA. CDR3 sequence: CASSLRGLAGISTDTQYF. Here the CDR3 DNA reads TGTGCCAGCAGCTTAAGGGGTCTAGCGGGGATCAGCACAGATACGCAGTATTTT.

The J gene is TRBJ1-2, the V gene TRBV5-1, with 8 bases aligning to TRBD1. CDR1 and CDR2 (germline): SGHRS, YFSETQ. With V trimmed by 5 bases and J by 8 bases, 14 bases remained unmatched. The CDR3 extends over 15 amino acids. CDR3: CASRSTDRGGWGYTF. Here the CDR3 DNA reads TGCGCCAGCAGATCAACAGACAGGGGCGGTTGGGGCTACACCTTC. Full variable domain (outside the CDR3, taken from reference TRBV5-1 and TRBJ1-2): KAGVTQTPRYLIKTRGQQVTLSCSPISGHRSVSWYQQTPGQGLQFLFEYFSETQRNKGNFPGRFSGRQFSNSRSEMNVSTLELGDSALYLCASRSTDRGGWGYTFGSGTRLTVV.

The chain is built from TRBV13 and TRBJ1-4, with D possibly TRBD1 on 5 matching bases. Trimming removed 5 bases at V and 4 bases at J, with 14 bases between. The V gene's germline CDR1 is PRHDT and CDR2 FYEKMQ (reference sequence). The CDR3 totals 15 residues. The CDR3 protein is CASSPGDGLNEKLFF. Written as DNA, the CDR3 is TGTGCCAGCAGCCCGGGGGACGGACTTAATGAAAAACTGTTTTTT.

This chain connects TRBV5-5 to TRBJ2-7; 9 bases are shared with TRBD2. The CDR3 consists of 18 residues. Germline CDR1 reads SGHKS; CDR2 reads YYEKEE (reference sequence). V dropped 0 bases and J dropped 0; count of bases not matched to a gene: 10. CDR3 coding DNA: TGTGCCAGCAGCTTGGTTGGCGGGGGGGCCTCCGGCTCCTACGAGCAGTACTTC. It is translated as CASSLVGGGASGSYEQYF.

V usage is TRBV4-1 and J usage is TRBJ1-4; D remains unclear. This CDR3 has 15 amino acids. Germline V gene lookup returns CDR1 MGHRA and CDR2 YSYEKL. Trimming pared 6 bases from V and 7 bases from J, leaving 18 bases between. In nucleotides, the CDR3 is TGCGCCAGCAGTCCCCTGCTGGTTCCGGGTGAAAAACTGTTTTTT. Its translation is CASSPLLVPGEKLFF.

The chain uses TRBV3-1 (or the pseudogene TRBV3-2) and TRBJ1-3; D is unclear. Germline V gives CDR1 LGHDT, CDR2 YNNKEL (reference sequence). The CDR3 totals 14 residues. V lost 1 base and J lost 1, with 5 bases in between. The CDR3 nucleotides read TGTGCCAGCAGCCAAGTAGCGTCTGGAAACACCATATATTTT. This gives the protein CASSQVASGNTIYF.